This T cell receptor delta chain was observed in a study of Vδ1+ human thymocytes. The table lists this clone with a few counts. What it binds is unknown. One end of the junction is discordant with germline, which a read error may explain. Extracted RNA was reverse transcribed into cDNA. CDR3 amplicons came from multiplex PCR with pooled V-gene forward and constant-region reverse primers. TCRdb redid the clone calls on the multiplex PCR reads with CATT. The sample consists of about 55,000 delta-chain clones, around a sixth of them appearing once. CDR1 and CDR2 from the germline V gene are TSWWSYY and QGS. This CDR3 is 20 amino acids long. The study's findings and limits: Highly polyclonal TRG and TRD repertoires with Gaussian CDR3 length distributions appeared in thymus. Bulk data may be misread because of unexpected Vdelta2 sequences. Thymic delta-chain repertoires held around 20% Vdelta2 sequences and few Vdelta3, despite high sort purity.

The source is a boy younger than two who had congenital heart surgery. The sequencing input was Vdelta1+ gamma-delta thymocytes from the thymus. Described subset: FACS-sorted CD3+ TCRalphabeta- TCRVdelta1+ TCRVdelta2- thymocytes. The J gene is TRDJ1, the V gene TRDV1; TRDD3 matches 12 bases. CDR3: CALGESEILALLGDTAKLIF. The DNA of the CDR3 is TGTGCTCTTGGGGAATCTGAAATCCTGGCATTACTGGGGGATACCGCTAAACTCATCTTT.